This entry concerns a single TCR beta chain. Libraries were prepared by immunoSEQ multiplex PCR; TCRdb keeps only in-frame clonotypes and omits some of them. The data show about 81,000 clones, 85% to 95% seen once. These data are taken from a study of OX40 agonist ivuxolimab in advanced cancers. Study in general: Hepatocellular carcinoma, melanoma, renal cell or head and neck cancer affected the dose-escalation patients. Of mixed ages from roughly 23 to 85 and averaging around 60 years, the group was over 80% male. Partial responses, seen in three patients, involved one hepatocellular carcinoma and two cutaneous melanomas.

Deletions cut 2 bases from V and 1 base from J, with 17 bases between. CDR3 length: 17 amino acids. The V gene's germline CDR1 is MGHRA and CDR2 YSYEKL. The sequencing here drew on CD4+ or CD8+ T cells sorted from blood, taken in a trial of the OX40 agonist ivuxolimab. The clonotype was recovered from an adult with an advanced solid tumor such as melanoma, head and neck, liver or kidney cancer. The chain carries TRBV4-1 and TRBJ1-1; tentatively, D is TRBD1 (6 bases). In DNA form, the CDR3 reads TGCGCCAGCAGCCAAAGGAGTACAGGGTATACGAACACTGAAGCTTTCTTT. Its protein is CASSQRSTGYTNTEAFF.